This is a list of T cell receptor beta chains from one sample in a study of metastatic and nonmetastatic thyroid tumors. Via MiXCR, TCRdb re-called the PCR reads. Of 72,000 or so clones in the sample, roughly a sixth were seen once. Sequencing was done on a sample of blood. These receptors were taken from a female donor with papillary thyroid cancer or a benign thyroid nodule (not recorded which). Some clones in this sample may be carry-over from other donors' samples. The CDR3 runs from the conserved cysteine through the conserved F or W. Expanded clones get a size class; other rows say once, few or many, or leave the size out.

cdr3_aa: CASSDGFSGIETQYF; j_call: TRBJ2-5; v_call: TRBV6-4; clone_size: many
cdr3_aa: CASSLAGVGAEAFF; j_call: TRBJ1-1; v_call: TRBV27; clone_size: many
cdr3_aa: CASSLTSGLSYEQYF; j_call: TRBJ2-7; v_call: TRBV6-1; clone_size: .
cdr3_aa: CASSQARGWINEQFF; j_call: TRBJ2-1; v_call: TRBV14; clone_size: many
cdr3_aa: CAISEIVLADRDEQFF; j_call: TRBJ2-1; v_call: TRBV10-3; clone_size: few
cdr3_aa: CASSEQRNTEAFF; j_call: TRBJ1-1; v_call: TRBV10-2; clone_size: many
cdr3_aa: CATSVVVGEDEKLFF; j_call: TRBJ1-4; v_call: TRBV24-1; clone_size: few
cdr3_aa: CATSGVTGNTDTQYF; j_call: TRBJ2-3; v_call: TRBV24-1; clone_size: many
cdr3_aa: CASSPRDRGKGEQYF; j_call: TRBJ2-7; v_call: TRBV18; clone_size: .
cdr3_aa: CASRPGQGETDTQYF; j_call: TRBJ2-3; v_call: TRBV6-2/TRBV6-3; clone_size: medium-sized
cdr3_aa: CASSPGGSSYNEQFF; j_call: TRBJ2-1; v_call: TRBV12-3/TRBV12-4; clone_size: .
cdr3_aa: CASSYGFGGDTEAFF; j_call: TRBJ1-1; v_call: TRBV6-5; clone_size: .
cdr3_aa: CASSLIGGRGLSEAFF; j_call: TRBJ1-1; v_call: TRBV6-1; clone_size: .
cdr3_aa: CASSLDSGVGTDTQYF; j_call: TRBJ2-3; v_call: TRBV28; clone_size: many
cdr3_aa: CASSVDSLTGELFF; j_call: TRBJ2-2; v_call: TRBV9; clone_size: many
cdr3_aa: CASSLRQLSDSYNEQFF; j_call: TRBJ2-1; v_call: TRBV27; clone_size: few
cdr3_aa: CASSFRDKNIQYF; j_call: TRBJ2-4; v_call: TRBV7-9; clone_size: few
cdr3_aa: CASSLGSSGNF; j_call: TRBJ2-5; v_call: TRBV12-3/TRBV12-4; clone_size: many
cdr3_aa: CASSSSWVGGFTEQFF; j_call: TRBJ2-1; v_call: TRBV9; clone_size: .
cdr3_aa: CASSLPAGQNYNEQFF; j_call: TRBJ2-1; v_call: TRBV12-3/TRBV12-4; clone_size: .
cdr3_aa: CATSDPLAGIYNEQFF; j_call: TRBJ2-1; v_call: TRBV24-1; clone_size: many
cdr3_aa: CSVEDGRVSYEQYF; j_call: TRBJ2-7; v_call: TRBV29-1; clone_size: many
cdr3_aa: CASSMGTEAFF; j_call: TRBJ1-1; v_call: TRBV19; clone_size: many
cdr3_aa: CATSRVYRDDEKLFF; j_call: TRBJ1-4; v_call: TRBV15; clone_size: many
cdr3_aa: CASSTRDSPATGELFF; j_call: TRBJ2-2; v_call: TRBV5-4; clone_size: many
cdr3_aa: CAIRSGLANYNEQFF; j_call: TRBJ2-1; v_call: TRBV10-3; clone_size: many
cdr3_aa: CAGSQTVTGELFF; j_call: TRBJ2-2; v_call: TRBV7-3; clone_size: .
cdr3_aa: CSARGDRGKQETQYF; j_call: TRBJ2-5; v_call: TRBV20-1; clone_size: many
cdr3_aa: CASSPFGRNTEAFF; j_call: TRBJ1-1; v_call: TRBV7-3; clone_size: .
cdr3_aa: CASRSGREGQPQHF; j_call: TRBJ1-5; v_call: TRBV2; clone_size: many
cdr3_aa: CASSVVGAETQYF; j_call: TRBJ2-5; v_call: TRBV18; clone_size: many
cdr3_aa: CASSPGRGYYEQYF; j_call: TRBJ2-7; v_call: TRBV27; clone_size: few
cdr3_aa: CAWSVGSGGADTQYF; j_call: TRBJ2-3; v_call: TRBV30; clone_size: few
cdr3_aa: CASSSPWTSGLSYEQYF; j_call: TRBJ2-7; v_call: TRBV28; clone_size: few
cdr3_aa: CAVRTDSGNTIYF; j_call: TRBJ1-3; v_call: TRBV10-3; clone_size: many
cdr3_aa: CASTLAGGELFF; j_call: TRBJ2-2; v_call: TRBV12-3/TRBV12-4; clone_size: many
cdr3_aa: CASSVDQARTGELFF; j_call: TRBJ2-2; v_call: TRBV9; clone_size: many
cdr3_aa: CASSKRTVSTGELFF; j_call: TRBJ2-2; v_call: TRBV7-2; clone_size: many
cdr3_aa: CASSPDRNTGELFF; j_call: TRBJ2-2; v_call: TRBV18; clone_size: many
cdr3_aa: CASSLESSAFEQYF; j_call: TRBJ2-7; v_call: TRBV6-1; clone_size: many
cdr3_aa: CSAAGTENTGELFF; j_call: TRBJ2-2; v_call: TRBV20-1; clone_size: .
cdr3_aa: CASSLGAGGGDEQFF; j_call: TRBJ2-1; v_call: TRBV27; clone_size: many
cdr3_aa: CATSRVAGGTEAFF; j_call: TRBJ1-1; v_call: TRBV15; clone_size: many
cdr3_aa: CASSPIAGGGTGELFF; j_call: TRBJ2-2; v_call: TRBV12-3/TRBV12-4; clone_size: many
cdr3_aa: CASSLSGGTGNTIYF; j_call: TRBJ1-3; v_call: TRBV7-6; clone_size: many
cdr3_aa: CASSSNREKLFF; j_call: TRBJ1-4; v_call: TRBV7-2; clone_size: few
cdr3_aa: CASTPAGSGYNEQFF; j_call: TRBJ2-1; v_call: TRBV28; clone_size: many
cdr3_aa: CASSPLASEQYF; j_call: TRBJ2-7; v_call: TRBV6-2/TRBV6-3; clone_size: many
cdr3_aa: CASSRDNNQPQHF; j_call: TRBJ1-5; v_call: TRBV7-2; clone_size: .
cdr3_aa: CASSTGLDQPQHF; j_call: TRBJ1-5; v_call: TRBV10-1; clone_size: many
cdr3_aa: CASSETGRRGFRADTQYF; j_call: TRBJ2-3; v_call: TRBV6-1; clone_size: many